These 25 T cell receptor beta chains share one sample of origin, sequenced in a study of shared clonotypes between healthy human individuals. Produced via immunoSEQ multiplex PCR; TCRdb's table is partial and in-frame only. Of over 850,000 clones in the sample, approximately 80% are singletons; the top ten hold 0.55% to 0.7%. The specimen was memory CD4+ T cells from PBMCs. The subset is: CD45RA-negative fraction. The source of these receptors is a man aged 18 to 35 in good health. Some clones in this sample may be carry-over from other donors' samples.

This clone has just a few counts. This may be a read error: a much more frequent sequence differs by one nucleotide. The chain couples TRBV6-1 to TRBJ1-1; tentatively, D is TRBD1 (5 bases). The CDR3 is 13 amino acids. V lost 5 bases and J lost 1, with 8 bases in between. The germline gives CDR1 MNHNS, CDR2 SASEGT. The CDR3, as DNA: TGTGCCAGCAGTTGGGACGGGAACACTGAAGCTTTCTTT. Translating gives CASSWDGNTEAFF.

The V call is TRBV7-2, the J call TRBJ2-2, with 7 positions matching TRBD2. Germline CDR1 is SGHTA and CDR2 is FQGNSA. The CDR3 has 14 amino acids. Trimming removed 0 bases from V and 8 bases from J; junction bases left unmatched: 3. CDR3 bases: TGTGCCAGCAGCTTAGCGTTGCGGGAGGGGGAGCTGTTTTTT. It translates to CASSLALREGELFF.

The chain joins TRBV5-8 to TRBJ2-5; 7 nucleotides align to TRBD1. Per germline, CDR1 SGHTS and CDR2 YDEGEE. The CDR3 extends over 16 amino acids. Losses at the gene ends were 4 bases for V and 2 bases for J; bases not matched to a gene: 11. The CDR3 DNA reads TGTGCCAGCAGCCTTGGGGACAGTGGAATTCAAGAGACCCAGTACTTC. It translates to CASSLGDSGIQETQYF. Complete variable domain (other parts from reference TRBV5-8 and TRBJ2-5): EAGVTQSPTHLIKTRGQQATLRCSPISGHTSVYWYQQALGLGLQFLLWYDEGEERNRGNFPPRFSGRQFPNYSSELNVNALELEDSALYLCASSLGDSGIQETQYFGPGTRLLVL.

This clone was seen a few times. Sequence at one end of the junction differs from germline and may be a read error. The chain recombines TRBV5-1 with TRBJ2-3; a possible D gene is TRBD2 (6 bases). This CDR3 has 14 residues. In germline, CDR1 is SGHRS, CDR2 YFSETQ. The CDR3 reads CASRLGPGEDTQYF. The CDR3 DNA reads TGCGCCAGCAGGTTGGGCCCGGGAGAGGATACGCAGTATTTT.

The sample holds many counts of this clone. This chain connects TRBV5-6 to TRBJ1-1, with TRBD1 as a possible D gene (6 bases). Between the trimmed V and J ends, which lost 1 base and 4 bases, there was a span of 11 bases. CDR1 is SGHDT, CDR2 YYEEEE, per germline. The CDR3 contains 14 residues. CDR3 DNA: TGTGCCAGCAGCTTGTTCAGGGGCTTCACTGAAGCTTTCTTT. Translated: CASSLFRGFTEAFF.

This rearrangement joins TRBV5-1 to TRBJ2-1; D not certain. The CDR3 runs 14 residues. Germline CDR1 and CDR2: SGHRS and YFSETQ. The V end lost 4 bases, the J end lost 2 bases, and 10 bases lay between the germline ends. DNA for the CDR3: TGCGCCAGCAGCCGCGTGAACGCCTACAATGAGCAGTTCTTC. Protein sequence: CASSRVNAYNEQFF.

The V and J genes are TRBV12-5 and TRBJ2-5; 12 nucleotides match TRBD1. The CDR3 runs 17 residues. Germline CDR1 reads LGHNT; CDR2 reads FRNRAP. The V segment lost 4 bases and the J segment 5 bases; nucleotides outside the gene matches: 11. CDR3 region: CASGWMGQGAPRETQYF. DNA of the CDR3: TGTGCTAGTGGTTGGATGGGACAGGGGGCCCCGAGGGAGACCCAGTACTTC.

As DNA, the CDR3 is TGCAGCGTCTTCAGGACAGGGTTACGTGAAGCTTTCTTT. Translating it yields CSVFRTGLREAFF. The chain employs TRBV29-1 and TRBJ1-1, with 8 bases that match TRBD1. Germline-derived CDR1 and CDR2 are SQVTM and ANQGSEA. The CDR3 totals 13 residues. Germline trimming cut 6 bases from V and 7 bases from J; bases unmatched to any gene: 10.

V is TRBV15 and J is TRBJ1-4; 7 bases are a match to TRBD1. V trimming: 2 bases; J trimming: 4 bases; junction bases outside the gene matches: 10. The length of the CDR3 is 17 residues. The germline V gene has CDR1 LNHNV and CDR2 YYDKDF (reference sequence). The CDR3 DNA sequence: TGTGCCACCAGCAGACCAATACGGACAGGCAGTAATGAAAAACTGTTTTTT. It is translated as CATSRPIRTGSNEKLFF.

V usage is TRBV4-3 and J usage is TRBJ2-7, with 9 bases fitting TRBD1. The CDR3 consists of 14 residues. The germline gives CDR1 LGHNA, CDR2 YSLEER. V shed 4 bases, J shed 5 bases, and the junction held 6 bases outside the gene matches. The CDR3 reads CASSRGTGFDEQYF. The CDR3 DNA is TGCGCCAGCAGCCGAGGGACAGGGTTCGACGAGCAGTACTTC.

The chain recombines TRBV10-3 with TRBJ1-1, with 8 bases lining up with TRBD1. With 0 bases clipped from V and 4 bases from J, the junction kept 1 base outside the gene matches. Germline loops: CDR1 ENHRY, CDR2 SYGVKD. The CDR3 sequence is 14 residues long. CDR3 bases: TGTGCCATCAGTGAGTCAACAGGGGGCACTGAAGCTTTCTTT. Translated: CAISESTGGTEAFF.

The V and J genes are TRBV4-2 and TRBJ2-2; no clear D. The ends were cut back, 5 bases at V and 1 base at J, with 8 bases in the middle. The CDR3 loop spans 14 amino acids. Germline assignment: CDR1 LGHNA and CDR2 YNFKEQ. DNA for the CDR3: TGTGCCAGCAGCGCCCAACAGAACACCGGGGAGCTGTTTTTT. Translating it yields CASSAQQNTGELFF.

This clone appeared a single time. The chain recombines TRBV2 with TRBJ1-2, with 11 nucleotides matching TRBD1. Germline CDR1 is SNHLY and CDR2 is FYNNEI. After removal of 4 bases from V and 11 bases from J, the junction contained 3 bases not matched to a gene. The CDR3 has 12 residues. The CDR3: CASSGGQGAYTF. Here the CDR3 DNA reads TGTGCCAGCAGTGGAGGACAGGGGGCTTACACCTTC.

This chain joins TRBV7-6 and TRBJ2-1; no clear D. V was shortened by 2 bases and J by 8 bases, with 13 bases between the two germline ends. The CDR3 has 14 residues. Germline V lookup: CDR1 SGHVS, CDR2 FNYEAQ. The CDR3 nucleotides read TGTGCCAGCAGCTTACCGTCCGGTCTAGATGAGCAGTTCTTC. This encodes CASSLPSGLDEQFF.

The rearrangement joins TRBV7-2 to TRBJ2-5; D gene ambiguous. V dropped 5 bases and J dropped 8 bases, with 9 bases sitting between them. There are 11 residues in the CDR3. Germline V gene data show CDR1 as SGHTA and CDR2 as FQGNSA. CDR3 region: CASSLLTTQYF. The CDR3 DNA reads TGTGCCAGCAGCCTTCTGACTACCCAGTACTTC. Full variable domain (outside the CDR3, taken from reference TRBV7-2 and TRBJ2-5): GAGVSQSPSNKVTEKGKDVELRCDPISGHTALYWYRQSLGQGLEFLIYFQGNSAPDKSGLPSDRFSAERTGGSVSTLTIQRTQQEDSAVYLCASSLLTTQYFGPGTRLLVL.

The CDR3 bases are TGCGCCAGCAGCCCCTCCGGGGGCGCGGAGACCCAGTACTTC. This translates into CASSPSGGAETQYF. This chain connects TRBV5-1 to TRBJ2-5, with D possibly being TRBD1 or TRBD2 (6 bases each). Germline CDR1 is SGHRS and CDR2 is YFSETQ. Trimming pared 4 bases from V and 5 bases from J, leaving 15 bases between. This CDR3 is 14 amino acids long.

The J gene is TRBJ2-1, the V gene TRBV7-9; the D is unclear. V dropped 5 bases and J dropped 0 bases, with 8 bases sitting between them. This CDR3 is 14 amino acids long. Looked up from germline, CDR1 is SEHNR and CDR2 is FQNEAQ (reference sequence). The CDR3 here is CASSPSSSYNEQFF. For the CDR3, the DNA is TGTGCCAGCAGCCCCTCCAGCTCCTACAATGAGCAGTTCTTC.

This chain connects TRBV7-9 to TRBJ2-1; 12 bases match TRBD2. Germline loops: CDR1 SEHNR, CDR2 FQNEAQ (reference sequence). Unmatched junction bases numbered 6, after V lost 4 bases and J lost 5 bases. The CDR3 length is 16 residues. CDR3 region: CASSSELAGGNNEQFF. The CDR3 nucleotides read TGTGCCAGCAGCTCAGAACTAGCGGGAGGAAACAATGAGCAGTTCTTC.

The chain combines TRBV7-9 with TRBJ2-3, with TRBD2 matching 8 bases. V trimming: 3 bases; J trimming: 3 bases; junction bases outside the gene matches: 5. The germline V gene encodes CDR1 SEHNR and CDR2 FQNEAQ (reference sequence). The CDR3 extends over 15 amino acids. This chain's CDR3 is CASSFTAGGTDTQYF. CDR3 DNA sequence: TGTGCCAGCAGCTTTACGGCGGGAGGTACAGATACGCAGTATTTT.

The chain is built from TRBV29-1 and TRBJ2-3; 11 bases are shared with TRBD2. Germline CDR1 reads SQVTM; CDR2 reads ANQGSEA. The junction had 3 bases not matched to a gene; V was cut back by 4 bases and J by 0 bases. CDR3 length: 15 residues. CDR3 region: CSVAGLAVSTDTQYF. As DNA, the CDR3 is TGCAGCGTTGCGGGACTAGCGGTTAGCACAGATACGCAGTATTTT.

V and J are TRBV7-9 and TRBJ2-7, with D perhaps TRBD1 (6 bases). CDR3 size: 16 residues. CDR1 and CDR2 from the germline V gene are SEHNR and FQNEAQ (reference sequence). The ends were cut back, 4 bases at V and 7 bases at J, with 23 bases in the middle. The CDR3 is CASSSYRQVTLEEQYF. CDR3 bases: TGTGCCAGCAGCTCCTACAGACAGGTCACCCTCGAAGAGCAGTACTTC.

The chain carries TRBV7-9 and TRBJ2-1; 13 nucleotides align to TRBD2. This CDR3 is built from 19 residues. Germline values: CDR1 SEHNR, CDR2 FQNEAQ (reference sequence). J was trimmed by 0 bases and V by 5 bases; bases with no gene match: 10. The CDR3 here is CASSPPLAGGMSSYNEQFF. Written as DNA, the CDR3 is TGTGCCAGCAGCCCCCCACTAGCGGGAGGGATGAGCTCCTACAATGAGCAGTTCTTC.

The V gene is TRBV28, the J gene TRBJ2-5; possible D gene TRBD1, 6 bases. The CDR3 loop spans 14 amino acids. V was clipped by 6 bases and J by 1 base, with 12 bases between them. The germline V gene has CDR1 MDHEN and CDR2 SYDVKM. The CDR3 sequence: CASSAGQSQETQYF. DNA for the CDR3: TGTGCCAGCAGCGCCGGACAGTCCCAAGAGACCCAGTACTTC.

The rearrangement joins TRBV11-3 to TRBJ2-7; TRBD2 agrees at 7 bases. Germline CDR1 SGHNT, CDR2 YENEEA. This CDR3 has 14 amino acids. With V trimmed by 5 bases and J by 3 bases, 7 bases remained unmatched. CDR3 coding DNA: TGTGCCAGCAGCCCAGGTGGGGGGGACTACGAGCAGTACTTC. This translates into CASSPGGGDYEQYF. The full variable domain, completed using reference TRBV11-3 and TRBJ2-7, is EAGVVQSPRYKIIEKKQPVAFWCNPISGHNTLYWYLQNLGQGPELLIRYENEEAVDDSQLPKDRFSAERLKGVDSTLKIQPAELGDSAVYLCASSPGGGDYEQYFGPGTRLTVT.

The chain combines TRBV5-4 with TRBJ1-1; D is perhaps TRBD1 (6 bases). Germline values: CDR1 SGHNT, CDR2 YYREEE (reference sequence). The length of the CDR3 is 15 residues. V lost 0 bases, J lost 6 bases, and 15 bases lay in between. The CDR3 DNA is TGTGCCAGCAGCTTGGCCAAAGGGGGGCACCCTGAAGCTTTCTTT. It encodes CASSLAKGGHPEAFF.